What follows is one T cell receptor beta chain and its context. The sample comes from a study of T cells in Graves' hyperthyroidism and ophthalmopathy. Trimming cost V 6 bases and J 0 bases, with 9 bases left between them. Germline lookup yields CDR1 SEHNR and CDR2 FQNEAQ (reference sequence). The CDR3 consists of 15 residues. RNA transcripts provided the source from which TCR beta CDR3 regions were amplified. TCR CDR3 underwent first-round RT-PCR with the HTBI primer set. TCRdb passed the multiplex PCR reads through MiXCR, listing each CDR3 protein once. This table has approximately 690,000 distinct CDR3 sequences, more than 14% appearing once.

The sample comprised blood. The clonotype comes from a woman aged 50 to 60 with Graves' ophthalmopathy. The chain combines TRBV7-9 with TRBJ2-6; D ambiguous. CDR3 region: CASSRELSGANVLTF. The CDR3, as DNA: TGTGCCAGCAGTCGAGAGCTCTCTGGGGCCAACGTCCTGACTTTC.